This TCR beta chain was identified in a study of blood T cell repertoires in COVID-19. Study-level background: Italy, Spain and the United States were the sources of the convalescent and acute COVID-19 samples.

Sequenced by immunoSEQ multiplex PCR; TCRdb stores in-frame clones only, minus some. The profile shows 100,000 to 120,000 clones, over 65% of them singletons. This clone ranks as medium-sized (0.01 to 0.1%). With 8 bases clipped from V and 0 bases from J, the junction kept 1 base outside the gene matches. The CDR3 has 13 amino acids. The germline V gene has CDR1 SNHLY and CDR2 FYNNEI. The chain employs TRBV2 and TRBJ2-7; the match to TRBD1 covers 10 bases. The origin of this receptor is a woman of 80 years or more with acute or convalescent COVID-19. Sequencing was performed on peripheral blood. The CDR3 loop reads CASGQGVSYEQYF. CDR3 DNA sequence: TGTGCCAGCGGACAGGGGGTCTCCTACGAGCAGTACTTC.